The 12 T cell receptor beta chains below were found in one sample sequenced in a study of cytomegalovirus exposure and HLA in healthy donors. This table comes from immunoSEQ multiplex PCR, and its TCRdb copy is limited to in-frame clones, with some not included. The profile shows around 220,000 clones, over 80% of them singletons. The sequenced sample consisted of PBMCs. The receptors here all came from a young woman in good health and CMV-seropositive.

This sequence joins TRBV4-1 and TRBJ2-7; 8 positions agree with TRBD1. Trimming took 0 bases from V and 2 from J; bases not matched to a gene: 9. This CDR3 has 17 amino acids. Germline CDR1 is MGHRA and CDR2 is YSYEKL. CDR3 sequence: CASSQDAPDREAYEQYF. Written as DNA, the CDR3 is TGCGCCAGCAGCCAAGACGCCCCGGACAGGGAAGCCTACGAGCAGTACTTC.

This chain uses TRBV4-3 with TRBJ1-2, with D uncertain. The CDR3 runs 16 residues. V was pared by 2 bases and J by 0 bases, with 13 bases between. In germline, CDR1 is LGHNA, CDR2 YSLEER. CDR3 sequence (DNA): TGCGCCAGCAGCCAAATTGCAAGGCAGCCTAACTATGGCTACACCTTC. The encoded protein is CASSQIARQPNYGYTF.

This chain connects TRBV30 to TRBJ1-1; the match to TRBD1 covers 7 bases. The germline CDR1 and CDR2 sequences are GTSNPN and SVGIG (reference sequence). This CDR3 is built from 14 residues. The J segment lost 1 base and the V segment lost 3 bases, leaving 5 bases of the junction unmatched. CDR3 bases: TGTGCCTGGAGGGGGGACAGTTGGAACACTGAAGCTTTCTTT. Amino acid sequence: CAWRGDSWNTEAFF.

The CDR3 sequence is CASSLRTDVTGELFF. In DNA, the CDR3 is TGTGCCAGCTCACTACGGACGGATGTCACCGGGGAGCTGTTTTTT. The rearrangement links TRBV18 to TRBJ2-2; D remains ambiguous. Germline V lookup: CDR1 KGHSH, CDR2 LQKENI. This CDR3 region has 15 residues. V was shortened by 4 bases and J by 4 bases, with 13 bases between the two germline ends.

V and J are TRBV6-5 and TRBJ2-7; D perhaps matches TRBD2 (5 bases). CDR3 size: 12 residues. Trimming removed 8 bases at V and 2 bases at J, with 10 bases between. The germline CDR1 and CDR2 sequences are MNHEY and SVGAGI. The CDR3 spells CASYGGPYEQYF. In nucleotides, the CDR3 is TGTGCCAGCTATGGCGGGCCCTACGAGCAGTACTTC.

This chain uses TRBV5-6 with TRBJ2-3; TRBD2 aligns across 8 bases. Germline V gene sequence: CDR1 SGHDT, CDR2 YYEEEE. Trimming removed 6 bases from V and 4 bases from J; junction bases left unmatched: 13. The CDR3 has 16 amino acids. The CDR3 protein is CASTTLAAKLSDTQYF. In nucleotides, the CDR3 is TGTGCCAGCACCACACTAGCGGCAAAGCTTTCAGATACGCAGTATTTT.

The CDR3 DNA follows: TGCGCCAGCAGCCCAAGCATGATAGGAAGGGATACGCAGTATTTT. Its protein product is CASSPSMIGRDTQYF. The V gene is TRBV4-1, the J gene TRBJ2-3; no clear D gene. Between the trimmed V and J ends, which lost 4 bases and 6 bases, there was a span of 17 bases. The germline CDR1 and CDR2 sequences are MGHRA and YSYEKL. The CDR3 consists of 15 residues.

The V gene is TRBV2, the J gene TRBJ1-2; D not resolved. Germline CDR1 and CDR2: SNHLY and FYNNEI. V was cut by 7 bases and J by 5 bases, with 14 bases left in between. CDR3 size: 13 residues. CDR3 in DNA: TGTGCCAGCACCACGGACGGTGAATATGGCTACACCTTC. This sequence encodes CASTTDGEYGYTF.

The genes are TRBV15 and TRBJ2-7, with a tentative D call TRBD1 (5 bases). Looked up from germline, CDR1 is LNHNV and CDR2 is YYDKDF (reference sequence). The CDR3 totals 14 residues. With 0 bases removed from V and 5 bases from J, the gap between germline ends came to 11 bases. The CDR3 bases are TGTGCCACCAGCAGAGATGGCGCAGGGAACGAGCAGTACTTC. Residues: CATSRDGAGNEQYF.

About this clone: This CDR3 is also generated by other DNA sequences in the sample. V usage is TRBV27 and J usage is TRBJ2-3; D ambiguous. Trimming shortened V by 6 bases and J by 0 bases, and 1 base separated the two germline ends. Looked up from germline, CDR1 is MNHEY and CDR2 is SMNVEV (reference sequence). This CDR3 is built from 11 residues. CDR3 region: CASRSTDTQYF. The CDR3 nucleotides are TGTGCCAGCAGGAGCACAGATACGCAGTATTTT.

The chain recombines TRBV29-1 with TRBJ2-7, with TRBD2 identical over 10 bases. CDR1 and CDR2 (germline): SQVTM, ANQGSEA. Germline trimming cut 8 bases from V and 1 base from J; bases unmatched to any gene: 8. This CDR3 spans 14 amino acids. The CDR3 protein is CSTARLAGSYEQYF. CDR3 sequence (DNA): TGCAGCACGGCGAGACTAGCGGGTTCCTACGAGCAGTACTTC.

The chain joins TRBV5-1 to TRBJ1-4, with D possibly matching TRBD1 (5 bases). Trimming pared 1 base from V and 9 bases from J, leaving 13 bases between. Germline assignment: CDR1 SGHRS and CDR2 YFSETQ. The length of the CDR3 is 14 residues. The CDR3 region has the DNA TGCGCCAGCAGCTTGCGGCAGGGCTTTAAAAAACTGTTTTTT. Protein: CASSLRQGFKKLFF.